The clone carrying this T cell receptor beta chain has a handful of counts. Its antigen is as yet unknown. Data came from immunoSEQ multiplex PCR; TCRdb stores just in-frame clones and leaves some out. The sample lists 2 million to 2.5 million clones, more than 80% occurring once. The sample originates from a study of shared clonotypes between healthy human individuals. Study outcomes and limitations: Depth was large, yet rarefaction showed that sorted-subset sequencing was incomplete. On the whole, naive subsets had larger estimated richness than memory subsets had. Apart from blood, nothing was sampled; tissue repertoires likely differ.

From CD4+ cells came CD45RA+ naive and CD45RA-negative memory subsets. The germline CDR1 and CDR2 sequences are KGHSH and LQKENI. This CDR3 has 14 amino acids. V lost 6 bases and J 0 bases, leaving 9 bases between the germline ends. The sequenced sample consisted of naive CD4+ T cells from PBMCs. Subset here: CD45RA+ positively selected. The V call is TRBV18, the J call TRBJ1-3; D is perhaps TRBD1 (6 bases). The TCR sequence derives from a young man in good health. Some clones in this sample may be carry-over from other donors' samples. CDR3 loop: CASSEQGSGNTIYF. DNA for the CDR3: TGTGCCAGCTCGGAACAGGGCTCTGGAAACACCATATATTTT.